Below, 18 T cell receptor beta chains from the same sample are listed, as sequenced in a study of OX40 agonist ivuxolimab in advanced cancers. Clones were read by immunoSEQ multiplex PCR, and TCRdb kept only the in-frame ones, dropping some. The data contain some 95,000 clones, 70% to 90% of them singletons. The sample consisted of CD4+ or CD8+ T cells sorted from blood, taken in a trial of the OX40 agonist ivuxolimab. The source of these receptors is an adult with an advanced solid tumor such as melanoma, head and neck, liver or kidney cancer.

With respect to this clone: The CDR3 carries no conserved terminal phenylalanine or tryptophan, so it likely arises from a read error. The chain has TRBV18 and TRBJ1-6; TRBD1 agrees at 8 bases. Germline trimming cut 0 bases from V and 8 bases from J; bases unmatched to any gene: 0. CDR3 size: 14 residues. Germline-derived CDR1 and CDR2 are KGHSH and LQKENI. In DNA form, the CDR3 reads TGTGCCAGCTCACCACCGGACAGGGATTCACCCCTCCACCTT. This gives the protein CASSPPDRDSPLHL.

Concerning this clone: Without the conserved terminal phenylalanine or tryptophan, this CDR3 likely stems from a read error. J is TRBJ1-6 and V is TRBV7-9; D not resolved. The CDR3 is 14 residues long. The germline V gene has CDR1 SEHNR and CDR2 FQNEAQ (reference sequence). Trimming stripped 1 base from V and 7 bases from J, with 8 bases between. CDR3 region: CASSLDGGNSPLHL. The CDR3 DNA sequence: TGTGCCAGCAGCTTAGATGGCGGGAATTCACCCCTCCACCTT.

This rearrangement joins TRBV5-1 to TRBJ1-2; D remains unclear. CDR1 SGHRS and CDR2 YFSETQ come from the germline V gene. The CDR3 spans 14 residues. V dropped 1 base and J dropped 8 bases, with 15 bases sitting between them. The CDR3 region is CASSLQPGAEGYTF. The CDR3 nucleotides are TGCGCCAGCAGCTTGCAACCGGGTGCGGAAGGCTACACCTTC. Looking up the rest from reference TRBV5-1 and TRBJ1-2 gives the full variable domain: KAGVTQTPRYLIKTRGQQVTLSCSPISGHRSVSWYQQTPGQGLQFLFEYFSETQRNKGNFPGRFSGRQFSNSRSEMNVSTLELGDSALYLCASSLQPGAEGYTFGSGTRLTVV.

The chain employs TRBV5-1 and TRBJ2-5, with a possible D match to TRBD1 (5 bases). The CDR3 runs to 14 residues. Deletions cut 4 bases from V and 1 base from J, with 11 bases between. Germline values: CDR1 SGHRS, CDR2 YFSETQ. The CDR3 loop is CASSPGQFQETQYF. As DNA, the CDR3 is TGCGCCAGCAGCCCAGGACAATTCCAAGAGACCCAGTACTTC.

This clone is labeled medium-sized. The CDR3 sequence is CASSLSGQETQYF. The CDR3 DNA reads TGTGCCAGCAGCCTCTCAGGGCAAGAGACCCAGTACTTC. The V call is TRBV4-2, the J call TRBJ2-5; tentatively, D is TRBD1 (5 bases). The CDR3 length is 13 residues. Germline V gene data show CDR1 as LGHNA and CDR2 as YNFKEQ. V shed 4 bases and J shed 2 bases, with 8 bases lying between them.

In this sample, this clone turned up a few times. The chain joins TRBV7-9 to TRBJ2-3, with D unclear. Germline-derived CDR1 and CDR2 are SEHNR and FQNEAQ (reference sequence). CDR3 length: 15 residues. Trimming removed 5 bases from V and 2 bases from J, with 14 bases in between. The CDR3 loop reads CASSPTLHNTDTQYF. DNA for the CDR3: TGTGCCAGCAGCCCCACGCTTCACAACACAGATACGCAGTATTTT.

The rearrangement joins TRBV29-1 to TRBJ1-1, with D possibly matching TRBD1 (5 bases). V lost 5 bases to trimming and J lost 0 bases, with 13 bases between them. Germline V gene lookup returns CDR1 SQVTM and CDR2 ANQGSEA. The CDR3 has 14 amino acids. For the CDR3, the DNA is TGCAGCGTTATGAGGGAGGGGTTGAACACTGAAGCTTTCTTT. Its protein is CSVMREGLNTEAFF.

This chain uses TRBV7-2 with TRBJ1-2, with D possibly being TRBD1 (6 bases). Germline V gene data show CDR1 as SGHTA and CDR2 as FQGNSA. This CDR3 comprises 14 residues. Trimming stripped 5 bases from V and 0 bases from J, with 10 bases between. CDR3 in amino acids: CASSRGGTNYGYTF. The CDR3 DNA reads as TGTGCCAGCAGCCGAGGGGGGACTAACTATGGCTACACCTTC.

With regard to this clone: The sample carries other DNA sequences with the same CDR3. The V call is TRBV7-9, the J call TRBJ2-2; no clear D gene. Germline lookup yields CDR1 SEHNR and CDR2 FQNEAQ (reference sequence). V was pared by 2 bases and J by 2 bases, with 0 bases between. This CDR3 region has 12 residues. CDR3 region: CASSLNTGELFF. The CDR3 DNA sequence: TGTGCCAGCAGCTTAAACACCGGGGAGCTGTTTTTT.

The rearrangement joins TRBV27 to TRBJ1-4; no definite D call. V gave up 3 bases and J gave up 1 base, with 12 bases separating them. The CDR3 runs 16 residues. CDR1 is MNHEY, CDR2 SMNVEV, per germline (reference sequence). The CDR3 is CASSFKLGLTNEKLFF. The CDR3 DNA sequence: TGTGCCAGCAGTTTTAAATTAGGTCTAACTAATGAAAAACTGTTTTTT. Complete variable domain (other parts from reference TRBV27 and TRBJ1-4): EAQVTQNPRYLITVTGKKLTVTCSQNMNHEYMSWYRQDPGLGLRQIYYSMNVEVTDKGDVPEGYKVSRKEKRNFPLILESPSPNQTSLYFCASSFKLGLTNEKLFFGSGTQLSVL.

Written as DNA, the CDR3 is TGTGCCATCAGTGAGTCCAGGGGTGGCAATCAGCCCCAGCATTTT. This codes for CAISESRGGNQPQHF. J is TRBJ1-5 and V is TRBV10-3; maybe TRBD1 (6 bases). The CDR3 is made up of 15 amino acids. Deletions cut 0 bases from V and 2 bases from J, with 8 bases between. From germline, CDR1 is ENHRY and CDR2 SYGVKD.

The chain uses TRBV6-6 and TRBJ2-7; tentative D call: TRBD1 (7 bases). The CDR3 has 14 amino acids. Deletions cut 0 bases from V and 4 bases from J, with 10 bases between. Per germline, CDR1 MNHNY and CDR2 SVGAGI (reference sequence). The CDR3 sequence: CASSYSAGGYEQYF. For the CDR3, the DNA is TGTGCCAGCAGTTACTCGGCAGGGGGGTACGAGCAGTACTTC.

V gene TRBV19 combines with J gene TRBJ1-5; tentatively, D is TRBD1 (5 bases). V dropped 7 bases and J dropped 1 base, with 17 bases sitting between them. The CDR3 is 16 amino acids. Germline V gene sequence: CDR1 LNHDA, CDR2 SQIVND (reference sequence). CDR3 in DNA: TGTGCCAGTACCGCACAAGGGGCCAGGAGCAATCAGCCCCAGCATTTT. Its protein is CASTAQGARSNQPQHF.

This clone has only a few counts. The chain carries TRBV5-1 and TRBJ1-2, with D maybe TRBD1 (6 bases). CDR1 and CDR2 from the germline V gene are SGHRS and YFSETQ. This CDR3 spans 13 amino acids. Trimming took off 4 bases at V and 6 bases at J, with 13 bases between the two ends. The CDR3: CASSLRGVDGYTF. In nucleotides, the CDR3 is TGCGCCAGCAGCCTCAGGGGCGTTGATGGCTACACCTTC. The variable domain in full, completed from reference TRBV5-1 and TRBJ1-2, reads KAGVTQTPRYLIKTRGQQVTLSCSPISGHRSVSWYQQTPGQGLQFLFEYFSETQRNKGNFPGRFSGRQFSNSRSEMNVSTLELGDSALYLCASSLRGVDGYTFGSGTRLTVV.

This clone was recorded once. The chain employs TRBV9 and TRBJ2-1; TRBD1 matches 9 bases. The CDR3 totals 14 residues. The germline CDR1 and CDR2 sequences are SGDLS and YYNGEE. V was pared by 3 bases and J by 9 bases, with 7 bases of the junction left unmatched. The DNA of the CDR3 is TGTGCCAGCAGCGACCGGACAGGGGCTAGTGAGCAGTTCTTC. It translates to CASSDRTGASEQFF.

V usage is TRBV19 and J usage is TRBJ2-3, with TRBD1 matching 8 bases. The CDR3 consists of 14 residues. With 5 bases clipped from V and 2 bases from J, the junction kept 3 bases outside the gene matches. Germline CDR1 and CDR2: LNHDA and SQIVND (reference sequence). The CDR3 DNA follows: TGTGCCAGTAGTGCGGACAGGGCCACAGATACGCAGTATTTT. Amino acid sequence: CASSADRATDTQYF.

CDR3 sequence: CASSLLQGGYRNTIYF. The CDR3 region has the DNA TGTGCCAGCAGCTTGTTGCAGGGCGGCTACAGAAACACCATATATTTT. This rearrangement joins TRBV5-4 to TRBJ1-3, with D tentatively TRBD1 (5 bases). The CDR3 covers 16 residues. The germline V gene has CDR1 SGHNT and CDR2 YYREEE (reference sequence). V was pared by 1 base and J by 5 bases, with 16 bases between.

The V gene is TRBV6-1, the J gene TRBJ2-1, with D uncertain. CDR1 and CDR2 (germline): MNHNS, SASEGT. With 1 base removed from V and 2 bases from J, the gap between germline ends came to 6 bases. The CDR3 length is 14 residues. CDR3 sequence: CASSEGMTYNEQFF. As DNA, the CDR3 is TGTGCCAGCAGTGAAGGAATGACCTACAATGAGCAGTTCTTC.